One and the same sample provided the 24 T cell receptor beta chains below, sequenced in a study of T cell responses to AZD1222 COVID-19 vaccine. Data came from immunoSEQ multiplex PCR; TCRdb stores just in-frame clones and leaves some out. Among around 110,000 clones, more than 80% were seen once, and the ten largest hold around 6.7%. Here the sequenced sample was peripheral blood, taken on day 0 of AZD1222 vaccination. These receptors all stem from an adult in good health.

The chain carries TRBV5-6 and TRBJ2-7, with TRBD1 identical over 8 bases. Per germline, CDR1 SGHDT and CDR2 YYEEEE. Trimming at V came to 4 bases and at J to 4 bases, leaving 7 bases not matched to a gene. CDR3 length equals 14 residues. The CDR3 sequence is CASSKGQGRYEQYF. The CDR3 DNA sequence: TGTGCCAGCAGCAAAGGACAGGGAAGATACGAGCAGTACTTC. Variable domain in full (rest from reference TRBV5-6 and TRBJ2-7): DAGVTQSPTHLIKTRGQQVTLRCSPKSGHDTVSWYQQALGQGPQFIFQYYEEEERQRGNFPDRFSGHQFPNYSSELNVNALLLGDSALYLCASSKGQGRYEQYFGPGTRLTVT.

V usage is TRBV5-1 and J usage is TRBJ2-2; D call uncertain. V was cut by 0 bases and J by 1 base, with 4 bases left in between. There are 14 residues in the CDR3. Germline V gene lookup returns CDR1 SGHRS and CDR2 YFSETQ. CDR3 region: CASSLAGNTGELFF. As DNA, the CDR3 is TGCGCCAGCAGCTTGGCAGGGAACACCGGGGAGCTGTTTTTT.

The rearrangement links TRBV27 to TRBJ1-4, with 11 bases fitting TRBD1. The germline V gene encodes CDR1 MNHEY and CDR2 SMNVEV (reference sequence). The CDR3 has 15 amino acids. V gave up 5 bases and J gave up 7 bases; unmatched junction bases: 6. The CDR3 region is CASSRTGGAGEKLFF. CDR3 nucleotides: TGTGCCAGCAGTCGGACAGGGGGCGCGGGTGAAAAACTGTTTTTT.

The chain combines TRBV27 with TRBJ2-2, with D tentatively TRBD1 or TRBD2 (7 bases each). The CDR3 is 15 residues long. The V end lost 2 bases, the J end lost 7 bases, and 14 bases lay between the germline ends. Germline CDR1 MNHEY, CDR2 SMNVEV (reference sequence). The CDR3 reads CASSLGQGGIGELFF. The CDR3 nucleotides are TGTGCCAGCAGTTTAGGGCAGGGGGGGATCGGGGAGCTGTTTTTT.

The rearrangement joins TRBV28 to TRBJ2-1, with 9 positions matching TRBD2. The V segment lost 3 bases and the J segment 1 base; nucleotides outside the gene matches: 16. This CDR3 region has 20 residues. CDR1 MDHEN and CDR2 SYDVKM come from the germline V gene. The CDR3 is CASSFIQRVAGEVSYNEQFF. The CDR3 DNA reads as TGTGCCAGCAGTTTCATACAGCGGGTAGCGGGAGAGGTTTCCTACAATGAGCAGTTCTTC.

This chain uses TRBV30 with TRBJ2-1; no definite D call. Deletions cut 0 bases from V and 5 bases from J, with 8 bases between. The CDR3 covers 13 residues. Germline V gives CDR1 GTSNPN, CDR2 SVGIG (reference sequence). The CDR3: CAWSVLENNEQFF. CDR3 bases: TGTGCCTGGAGTGTACTCGAAAACAATGAGCAGTTCTTC.

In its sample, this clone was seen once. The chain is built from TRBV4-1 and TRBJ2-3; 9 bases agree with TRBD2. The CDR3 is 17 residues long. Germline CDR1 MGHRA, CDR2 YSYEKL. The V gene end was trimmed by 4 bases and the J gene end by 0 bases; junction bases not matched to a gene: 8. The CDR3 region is CASSRQIGTSSTDTQYF. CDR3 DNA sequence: TGCGCCAGCAGCCGCCAAATCGGGACTAGCAGCACAGATACGCAGTATTTT.

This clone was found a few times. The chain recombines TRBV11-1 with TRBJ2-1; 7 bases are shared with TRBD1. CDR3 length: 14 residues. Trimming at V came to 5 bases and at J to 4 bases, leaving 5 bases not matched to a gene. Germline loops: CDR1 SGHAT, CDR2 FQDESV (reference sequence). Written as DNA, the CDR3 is TGTGCCAGCAGCCCTGGACAGGATTACAATGAGCAGTTCTTC. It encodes CASSPGQDYNEQFF.

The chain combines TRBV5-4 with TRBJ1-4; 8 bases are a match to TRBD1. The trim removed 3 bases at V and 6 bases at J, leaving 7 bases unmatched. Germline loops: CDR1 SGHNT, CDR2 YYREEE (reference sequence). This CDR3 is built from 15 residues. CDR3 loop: CASSSGQGGDEKLFF. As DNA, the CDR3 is TGTGCCAGCAGCTCCGGACAGGGCGGGGATGAAAAACTGTTTTTT.

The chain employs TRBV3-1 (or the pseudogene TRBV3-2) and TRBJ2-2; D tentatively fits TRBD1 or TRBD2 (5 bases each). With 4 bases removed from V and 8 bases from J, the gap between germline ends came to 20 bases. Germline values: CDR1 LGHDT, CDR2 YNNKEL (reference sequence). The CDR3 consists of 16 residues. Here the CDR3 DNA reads TGTGCCAGCAGCCGGGGGACCCCCAGAAGATTTGGGGAGCTGTTTTTT. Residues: CASSRGTPRRFGELFF.

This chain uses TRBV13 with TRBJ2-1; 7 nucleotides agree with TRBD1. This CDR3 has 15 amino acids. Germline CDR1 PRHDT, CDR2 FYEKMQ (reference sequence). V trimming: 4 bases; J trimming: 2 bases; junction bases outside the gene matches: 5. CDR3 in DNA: TGTGCCAGCAGCTCCGGGACAGAGACCTACAATGAGCAGTTCTTC. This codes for CASSSGTETYNEQFF. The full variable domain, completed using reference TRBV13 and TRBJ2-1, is AAGVIQSPRHLIKEKRETATLKCYPIPRHDTVYWYQQGPGQDPQFLISFYEKMQSDKGSIPDRFSAQQFSDYHSELNMSSLELGDSALYFCASSSGTETYNEQFFGPGTRLTVL.

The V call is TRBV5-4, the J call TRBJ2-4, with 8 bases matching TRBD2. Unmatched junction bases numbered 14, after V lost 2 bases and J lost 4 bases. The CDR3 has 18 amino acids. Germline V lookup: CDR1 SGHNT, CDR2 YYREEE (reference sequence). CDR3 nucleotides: TGTGCCAGCAGCTTCTTTGTTGGATCTAGCGGGCAAAAAAACATTCAGTACTTC. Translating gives CASSFFVGSSGQKNIQYF.

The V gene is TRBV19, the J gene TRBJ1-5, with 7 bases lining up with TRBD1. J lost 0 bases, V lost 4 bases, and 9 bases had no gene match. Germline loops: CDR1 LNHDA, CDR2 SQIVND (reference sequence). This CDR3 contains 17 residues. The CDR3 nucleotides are TGTGCCAGTAGTACCCTTGGGACAGACAATAGCAATCAGCCCCAGCATTTT. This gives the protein CASSTLGTDNSNQPQHF. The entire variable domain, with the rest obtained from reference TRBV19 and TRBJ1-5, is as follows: DGGITQSPKYLFRKEGQNVTLSCEQNLNHDAMYWYRQDPGQGLRLIYYSQIVNDFQKGDIAEGYSVSREKKESFPLTVTSAQKNPTAFYLCASSTLGTDNSNQPQHFGDGTRLSIL.

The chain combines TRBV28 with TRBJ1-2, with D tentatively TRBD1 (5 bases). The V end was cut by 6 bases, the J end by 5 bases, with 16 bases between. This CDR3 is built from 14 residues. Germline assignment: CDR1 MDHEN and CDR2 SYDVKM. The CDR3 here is CASRRRGLLYGYTF. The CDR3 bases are TGTGCCAGCAGACGACGGGGACTTTTATATGGCTACACCTTC.

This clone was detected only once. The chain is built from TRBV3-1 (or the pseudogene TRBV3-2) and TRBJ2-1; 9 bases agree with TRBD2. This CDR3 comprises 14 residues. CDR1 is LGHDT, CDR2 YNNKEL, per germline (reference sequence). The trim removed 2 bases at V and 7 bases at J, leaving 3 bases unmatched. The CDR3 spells CASSQFSGSNEQFF. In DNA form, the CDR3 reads TGTGCCAGCAGCCAATTTAGCGGGAGTAATGAGCAGTTCTTC.

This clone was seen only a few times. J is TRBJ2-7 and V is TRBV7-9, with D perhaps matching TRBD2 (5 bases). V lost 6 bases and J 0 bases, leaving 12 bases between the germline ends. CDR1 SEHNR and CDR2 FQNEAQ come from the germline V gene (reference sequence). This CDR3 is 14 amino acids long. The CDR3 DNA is TGTGCCAGCAGTTTTAGGGAGACCTCCTACGAGCAGTACTTC. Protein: CASSFRETSYEQYF.

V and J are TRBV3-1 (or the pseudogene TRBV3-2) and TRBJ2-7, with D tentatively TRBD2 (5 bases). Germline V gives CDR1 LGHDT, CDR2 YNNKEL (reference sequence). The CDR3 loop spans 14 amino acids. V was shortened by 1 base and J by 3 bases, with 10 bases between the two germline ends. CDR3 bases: TGTGCCAGCAGCCAAGGAGCGGAATACTACGAGCAGTACTTC. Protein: CASSQGAEYYEQYF.

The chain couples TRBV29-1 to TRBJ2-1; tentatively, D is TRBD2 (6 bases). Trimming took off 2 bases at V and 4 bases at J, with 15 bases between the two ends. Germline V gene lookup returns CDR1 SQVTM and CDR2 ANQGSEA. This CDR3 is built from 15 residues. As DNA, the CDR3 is TGCAGCGTTGAATACGGGAGTCCCCGGTACAATGAGCAGTTCTTC. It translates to CSVEYGSPRYNEQFF.

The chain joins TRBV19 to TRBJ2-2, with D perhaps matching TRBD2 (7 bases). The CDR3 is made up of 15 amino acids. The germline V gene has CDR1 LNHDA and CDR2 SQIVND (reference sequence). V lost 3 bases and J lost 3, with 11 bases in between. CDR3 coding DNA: TGTGCCAGTAGTATCGGGGGGCGCGACACCGGGGAGCTGTTTTTT. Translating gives CASSIGGRDTGELFF.

The CDR3 nucleotides read TGTGCCAGCAGGCGAACGGACGGGGGATTTCAGCCCCAGCATTTT. Translated: CASRRTDGGFQPQHF. The chain combines TRBV2 with TRBJ1-5, with D possibly being TRBD1 (5 bases). The CDR3 extends over 15 amino acids. Germline V gives CDR1 SNHLY, CDR2 FYNNEI. V lost 6 bases, J lost 6 bases, and 18 bases lay in between.

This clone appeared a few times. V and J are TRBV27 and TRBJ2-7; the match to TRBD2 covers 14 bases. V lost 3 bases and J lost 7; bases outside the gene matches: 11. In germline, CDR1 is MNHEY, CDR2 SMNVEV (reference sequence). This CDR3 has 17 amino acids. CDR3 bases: TGTGCCAGCAGTTTGTACTCGGGGACTAGCGGGAGCGAAGAGCAGTACTTC. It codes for CASSLYSGTSGSEEQYF.

The chain's CDR3 is CASSLTTYTGGVGNTIYF. The CDR3 DNA reads TGCGCCAGCAGCTTGACAACTTATACAGGGGGCGTGGGGAACACCATATATTTT. The rearrangement links TRBV5-1 to TRBJ1-3; TRBD1 matches 9 bases. With V trimmed by 1 base and J by 7 bases, 15 bases remained unmatched. Germline CDR1 is SGHRS and CDR2 is YFSETQ. This CDR3 spans 18 amino acids.

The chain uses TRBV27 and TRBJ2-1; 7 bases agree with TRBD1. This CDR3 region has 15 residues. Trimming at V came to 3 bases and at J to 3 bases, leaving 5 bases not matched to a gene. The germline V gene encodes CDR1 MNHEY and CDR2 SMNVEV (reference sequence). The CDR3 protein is CASSFEGAGYNEQFF. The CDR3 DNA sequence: TGTGCCAGCAGTTTCGAGGGGGCGGGCTACAATGAGCAGTTCTTC.

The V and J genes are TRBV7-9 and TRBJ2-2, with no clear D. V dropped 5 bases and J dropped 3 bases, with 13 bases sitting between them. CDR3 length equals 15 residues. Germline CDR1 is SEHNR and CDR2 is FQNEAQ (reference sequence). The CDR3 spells CASSPMQSYTGELFF. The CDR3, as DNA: TGTGCCAGCAGCCCGATGCAGAGTTACACCGGGGAGCTGTTTTTT.